This T cell receptor beta chain derives from a study of shared clonotypes between healthy human individuals. Looking at the study overall: Participating donors consisted of two women and a few men aged 18 to 49.

Tens of thousands of T cell genomes, or 200 to 250 ng DNA, went into the sorted-subset replicate PCRs. Profiling relied on immunoSEQ multiplex PCR, and the TCRdb table lists in-frame clones only, not all of them. The table has millions of clones, 93% seen once. Points from the study as a whole: Generation probabilities of non-shared clonotypes were lower (relative to those shared by all four donors).

Trimming took 6 bases from V and 6 from J; bases not matched to a gene: 8. The V gene's germline CDR1 is MNHEY and CDR2 SMNVEV (reference sequence). The CDR3 is 14 amino acids. This clone is a singleton in its sample. Its antigen is as yet unknown. This chain links TRBV27 with TRBJ2-7; 10 nucleotides line up with TRBD1. Sequenced sample: naive CD4+ T cells from PBMCs. The sample's subset: CD45RA+ positively selected. The receptor was derived from a man between 18 and 35 years old in good health. Some clones in this sample may be carry-over from other donors' samples. The CDR3 DNA reads TGTGCCAGCAGGAAGGGACAGGGGCTGTTCGAGCAGTACTTC. Its translation is CASRKGQGLFEQYF.